This entry concerns a single T cell receptor beta chain. The antigen it recognizes is unknown. Base qualities are missing; no much larger clone stands one base away. Collaborating institutions collected whole blood in K2EDTA tubes following their own protocols. Collaborator samples were shipped for TCRbeta analysis as frozen whole blood, isolated PBMCs, or DNA extracted from either sample type. The data were obtained in a study of blood T cell repertoires in COVID-19 (TCRdb year 2020). In the study overall: The collaborator samples originated in the United States, Italy and Spain and spanned the acute and convalescent phases of COVID-19. The prospective study material was composed of cDNA or gDNA derived from T cells, B-cell-depleted T cells, or PBMCs. A de-identified subject ID, COVID-19 status, age in years and sex were almost always included in the sample metadata. Where available, HLA class I and class II types were taken from metadata supplied by the sample provider and were not determined by assay-based typing. The dataset comprised deeply sampled blood TCRbeta repertoires from subjects exposed to, actively infected with, or recovered from COVID-19. The repertoires were released in a freely available public database meant as a resource for research on the immune response to SARS-CoV-2. The samples were drawn from two sources: the first 160 participants of the ongoing ImmuneRACE study, and over 950 subjects contributed by 6 global collaborators. What the work shows at the level of the full study, not this receptor alone: The amount of clinical and demographic metadata varied by source and participant and was provided uncurated.

The immunoSEQ Assay, a bias-controlled multiplex PCR, was used to amplify TCRbeta CDR3 regions from genomic DNA. The study's processing was this. The number of nucleated cells in each sample was estimated by amplification of reference gene primers within the assay. Sequence reads were collapsed and filtered to measure the absolute abundance of every unique TCRbeta CDR3 rearrangement. For each sample, productive Simpson clonality was calculated by taking the square root of Simpson's diversity index across productive rearrangements. TCRdb obtained this table from immuneACCESS and retained in-frame rearrangements with V and J assigned. These tables miss some clones; where compared with another copy, unresolved V genes account for less than half of the shortfall, and the remainder is unexplained. Clone size and the V and J calls come from that table; the DNA yielded D and trimming. This sample comprises around 200,000 clones, about 88% of them detected only once. Around 1.6% of the sample goes to the ten largest clones.

The source of this sequence is a man in his late teens or twenties with active or convalescent COVID-19. Specimen: peripheral blood.

The nucleotide sequence is given as TGTGCCTGGAACAACAGGGAAAATTCACCCCTCCACTTT. Translated, this is CAWNNRENSPLHF. Here the chain combines TRBV30 and TRBJ1-6, with a weak D call of TRBD1 (6 bases match). Relative to germline, V is 4 bases shorter and J is 7 bases shorter, with 11 bases between their ends. For CDR1 and CDR2, the germline V gene (reference sequence) lists GTSNPN and SVGIG. The CDR3, cysteine through phenylalanine, is 13 amino acids long. Here the CDR3 DNA is all that survives: 39 bases in frame from base 1.